This T cell receptor beta chain is drawn from a study of T cell responses to AZD1222 COVID-19 vaccine listed by TCRdb under 2021. In terms of the full investigation: TCR sequencing was performed for over 230 trial participants, of whom around 210 were given two doses of AZD1222 and around 25 were given two doses of MenACWY control vaccine. Trial participants were enrolled by age into subgroups of 18-55, 56-69 and 70-plus years, and around 140, 26 and 57 TCR-sequenced participants, respectively, were included in these subgroups. What the work shows at the level of the full study, not this receptor alone: The whole spike protein was spanned by vaccine-associated CD4 TCRs, and dominant responses were seen in regions 160-218 and 743-854. Because no samples from the day 14 peak response were available, repertoires could be characterized only after the peak T cell response. After two AZD1222 doses, spike-specific TCR breadth and depth were significantly higher than at day 0 and than in MenACWY recipients. Only 5 to 7 AZD1222 recipients were SARS-CoV-2 seropositive at baseline, limiting conclusions about previously exposed vaccinees. Epitopes outside the regions mutated in the B.1.351 and B.1.1.7 variants were reportedly recognized by nearly half of the unique spike-specific TCRs. The 56-69-year group was small, and its depth increase did not reach significance, likely because of low power. Most participants were white British and females outnumbered males, and the authors suggested that clonal diversity may have been underestimated.

This sample's time point label indicates: about 28 days (+/-7) after the second vaccine dose. AZD1222 recipients given second doses at about 4 weeks or at about 12 weeks were pooled, since spike-specific TCR depth and breadth were not found to differ between the two schedules. Vaccinee samples came from UK trials COV001 and COV002, including a single-blind randomized controlled phase 2/3 trial of AZD1222 (ChAdOx1 nCoV-19) in healthy adults. For TCRbeta chain sequencing, PBMC samples from trial participants were taken at day 0 and at day 28 after the second dose. The junction carries 19 bases between V and J, which are trimmed by 2 bases and 2 bases respectively. The CDR3 goes from the cysteine to the phenylalanine over 17 residues. The read is trimmed to its CDR3 DNA, 51 bases read in frame from base 1. CDR1 and CDR2 are read off the germline V gene as MDHEN and SYDVKM. About this clone itself: Its antigen specificity is not known. No clone much larger than this one lies a single base away; base qualities are absent.

The CDR3 regions of human TCRbeta chains were analyzed by immunosequencing. As for the authors' bioinformatics: TCRs in the repertoires were compared against a reference library of SARS-CoV-2-specific TCRs that had been generated with the MIRA antigen-specificity platform. Breadth was defined as the fraction of unique TCRs that were SARS-CoV-2-associated. Depth was defined as the fraction of total T cells that were SARS-CoV-2-associated. Using the MIRA data, each spike-specific TCR was mapped to the spike region that the TCR reacts to and placed in a CD4 or CD8 class. Log10-transformed breadth and depth values were compared by one-way ANOVA with Sidak's multiple comparisons tests. TCRdb's version of the immuneACCESS table is confined to in-frame rearrangements and falls short of the full clone set. An unresolved V gene accounts for under half of the shortfall where checked; the remainder is of unknown origin. The V and J calls and the clone size are those of that table, but D and trimming were determined from the DNA. Across this sample there are around 44,000 clones, with roughly 85% seen only once. 6% to 8% of the sample rests with the top ten.

The V and J genes are TRBV28 and TRBJ2-7; there is no confident call for the D gene. Source: peripheral blood, taken 28 days after the second AZD1222 dose. The TCR comes from an adult who received the AZD1222 COVID-19 vaccine. Read as DNA, the sequence is TGTGCCAGCAGTTTAGGTGCGGCAGCCTCTGTGGCCTACGAGCAGTACTTC. The translation is CASSLGAAASVAYEQYF.